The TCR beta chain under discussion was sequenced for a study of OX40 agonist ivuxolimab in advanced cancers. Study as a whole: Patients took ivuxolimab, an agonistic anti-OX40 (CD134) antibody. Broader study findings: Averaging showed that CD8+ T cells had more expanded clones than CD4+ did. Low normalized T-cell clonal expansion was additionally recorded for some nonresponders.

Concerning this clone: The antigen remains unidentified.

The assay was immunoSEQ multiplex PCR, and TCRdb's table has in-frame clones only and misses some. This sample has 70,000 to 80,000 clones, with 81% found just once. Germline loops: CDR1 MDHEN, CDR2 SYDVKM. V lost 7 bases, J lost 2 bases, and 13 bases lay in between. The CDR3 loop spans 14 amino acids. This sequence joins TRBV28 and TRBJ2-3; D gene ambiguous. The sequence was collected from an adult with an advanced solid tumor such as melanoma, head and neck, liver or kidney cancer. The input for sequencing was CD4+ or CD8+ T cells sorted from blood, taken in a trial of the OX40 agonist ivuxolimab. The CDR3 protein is CASIRSRNTDTQYF. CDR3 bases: TGTGCCAGCATCCGTTCCCGGAACACAGATACGCAGTATTTT.